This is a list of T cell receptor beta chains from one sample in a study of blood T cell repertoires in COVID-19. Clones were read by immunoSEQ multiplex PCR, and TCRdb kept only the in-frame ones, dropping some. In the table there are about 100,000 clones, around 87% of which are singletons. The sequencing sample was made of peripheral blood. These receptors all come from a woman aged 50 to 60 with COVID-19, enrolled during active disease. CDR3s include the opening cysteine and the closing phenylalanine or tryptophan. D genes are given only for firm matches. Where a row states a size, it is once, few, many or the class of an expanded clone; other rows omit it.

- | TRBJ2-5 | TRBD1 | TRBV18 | TGTGCCAGCTCACCCGTGACAGGGGTCGAGACCCAGTACTTC | CASSPVTGVETQYF
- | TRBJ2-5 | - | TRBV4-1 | TGCGCCAGCAGCCGGCTAGGTGGTGAGACCCAGTACTTC | CASSRLGGETQYF
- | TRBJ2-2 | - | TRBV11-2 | TGTGCCAGCAGCCCCGGGACTCAGAATTTCGCGAACACCGGGGAGCTGTTTTTT | CASSPGTQNFANTGELFF
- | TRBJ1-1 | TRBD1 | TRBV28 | TGTGCCAGCAGAAGACCGGGACAGGGCCTCATTGGGAGTGAAGCTTTCTTT | CASRRPGQGLIGSEAFF
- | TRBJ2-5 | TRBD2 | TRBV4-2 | TGTGCCAGCAGCCAAGATCCAGGGACTAGCGGGGTCGAGACCCAGTACTTC | CASSQDPGTSGVETQYF
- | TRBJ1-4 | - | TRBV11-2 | TGTGCCAGCAGCTTAGGGGCAGAACATGAAAAACTGTTTTTT | CASSLGAEHEKLFF
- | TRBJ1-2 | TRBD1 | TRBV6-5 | TGTGCCAGCAGACCCGGGACAGGGTTTGGGGGCTACACCTTC | CASRPGTGFGGYTF
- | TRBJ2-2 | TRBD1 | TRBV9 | TGTGCCAGCAGTGCAGGGGGCGTCGGGGAGCTGTTTTTT | CASSAGGVGELFF
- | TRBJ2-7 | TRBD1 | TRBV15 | TGTGCCACCAGCAGGGACAGGGGCTCCTACGAGCAGTACTTC | CATSRDRGSYEQYF
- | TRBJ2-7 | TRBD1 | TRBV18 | TGTGCCAGCTCACGGGACAGGGACTACGAGCAGTACTTC | CASSRDRDYEQYF
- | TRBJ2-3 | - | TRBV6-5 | TGTGCCAGCAGTTACTCACAGTACACAGATACGCAGTATTTT | CASSYSQYTDTQYF
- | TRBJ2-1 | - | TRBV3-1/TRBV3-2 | TGTGCCAGCAGCTCCGAGGGAGGGGGGCCCCAGGAGCAGTTCTTC | CASSSEGGGPQEQFF
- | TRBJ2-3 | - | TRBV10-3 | TGTGCCATCAGTCAAAAGGAGGGGACAGATACGCAGTATTTT | CAISQKEGTDTQYF
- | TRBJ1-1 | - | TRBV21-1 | TGTGCCAGCAGGTTGGCCGGGACAGACAACACTGAAGCTTTCTTT | CASRLAGTDNTEAFF
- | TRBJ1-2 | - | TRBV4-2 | TGTGCCAGCAGCCAAGAATTCACAGGGCAAGCTGGCTACACCTTC | CASSQEFTGQAGYTF
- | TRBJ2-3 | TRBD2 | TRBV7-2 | TGTGCCAGCAGCCCCTGGGGACTAGCGGGGGTGACTAGCACAGATACGCAGTATTTT | CASSPWGLAGVTSTDTQYF
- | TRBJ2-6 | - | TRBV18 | TGTGCCAGCTCACCTCCCCTGGGGGCCTCTGGGGCCAACGTCCTGACTTTC | CASSPPLGASGANVLTF
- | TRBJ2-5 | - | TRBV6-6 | TGTGCCAGCAGTTACACTTCTAGCGTCCAAGAGACCCAGTACTTC | CASSYTSSVQETQYF
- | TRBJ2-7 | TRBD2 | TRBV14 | TGTGCCAGCAGCTCAGGACTAGCGGGGCTTTACGAGCAGTACTTC | CASSSGLAGLYEQYF
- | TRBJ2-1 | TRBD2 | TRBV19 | TGTGCCAGTAGACTACTAGCGGGGGGACGCAATGAGCAGTTCTTC | CASRLLAGGRNEQFF
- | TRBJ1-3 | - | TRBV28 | TGTGCCAGCAGTTTATATCGGACCATATATTTT | CASSLYRTIYF
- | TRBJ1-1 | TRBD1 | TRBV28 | TGTGCCAGCAGTTTAGGCCAGGGGGTTGGTGCTTTCTTT | CASSLGQGVGAFF
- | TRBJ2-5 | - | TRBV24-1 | TGTGCCACCGCCAAGGGGCAATCTCTGGAGACCCAGTACTTC | CATAKGQSLETQYF
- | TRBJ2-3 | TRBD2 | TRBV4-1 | TGCGCCAGCAGCCAAGAGGGGGGGGGCACAGATACGCAGTATTTT | CASSQEGGGTDTQYF
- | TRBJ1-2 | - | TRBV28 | TGTGCCACCTGGCCAGGGGTGGGCGGCTACACCTTC | CATWPGVGGYTF
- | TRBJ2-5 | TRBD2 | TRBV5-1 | TGCGCCAGCAGCGGGGAGGGCGAGACCCAGTACTTC | CASSGEGETQYF
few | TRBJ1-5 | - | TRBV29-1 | TGCAGCGTTGTTTCTGGTACCGGTCAGCCCCAGCATTTT | CSVVSGTGQPQHF
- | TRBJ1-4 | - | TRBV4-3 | TGCGCCAGCAGCCAAGATTCAGGCGTTCTTAATGAAAAACTGTTTTTT | CASSQDSGVLNEKLFF
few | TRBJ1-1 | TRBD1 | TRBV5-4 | TGTGCCAGCAGCCCCCAGACAGCAGGGGGCGACACTGAAGCTTTCTTT | CASSPQTAGGDTEAFF